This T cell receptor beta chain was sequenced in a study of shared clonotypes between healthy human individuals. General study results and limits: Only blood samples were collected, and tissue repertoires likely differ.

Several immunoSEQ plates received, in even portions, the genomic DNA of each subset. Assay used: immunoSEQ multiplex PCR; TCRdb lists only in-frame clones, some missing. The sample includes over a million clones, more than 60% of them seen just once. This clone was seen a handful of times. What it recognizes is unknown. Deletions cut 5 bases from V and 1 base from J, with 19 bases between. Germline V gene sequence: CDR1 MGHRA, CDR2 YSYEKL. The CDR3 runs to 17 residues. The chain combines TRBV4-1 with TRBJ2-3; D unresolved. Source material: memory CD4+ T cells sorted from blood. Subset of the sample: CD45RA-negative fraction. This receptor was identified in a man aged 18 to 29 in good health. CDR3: CASSIRRTAAGTDTQYF. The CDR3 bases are TGCGCCAGCAGCATACGAAGGACGGCGGCGGGCACAGATACGCAGTATTTT.